This T cell receptor (beta chain) emerged from a study of graft-versus-host responses after intestinal transplantation. The overall study: Recipients were all induced with anti-thymocyte globulin, then given tacrolimus and steroids for about 3 years. Whole-study findings and limits: The authors found GvH clones in recipient marrow, some appearing first in ileum or blood. Early post-transplant HvG declines tracked with peak circulating GvH clone levels.

With respect to this clone: Its antigen remains unidentified.

Generated by immunoSEQ multiplex PCR, the TCRdb table keeps only in-frame clones and is missing some. This table holds approximately 85,000 clones, 85% to 95% found once. The CDR3 is 9 residues long. Germline V CDR1 and CDR2: MNHEY, SMNVEV (reference sequence). With 7 bases removed from V and 7 bases from J, the gap between germline ends came to 1 base. This sequence originates from a human donor who was the organ donor for an intestinal transplant. The gene calls are TRBV27 and TRBJ1-4; D remains unclear. This specimen was unstimulated CD8+ T cells sorted from spleen or lymph node cells, taken before transplant. CDR3 amino acids: CASTEKLFF. The CDR3 DNA reads TGTGCCAGCACTGAAAAACTGTTTTTT.